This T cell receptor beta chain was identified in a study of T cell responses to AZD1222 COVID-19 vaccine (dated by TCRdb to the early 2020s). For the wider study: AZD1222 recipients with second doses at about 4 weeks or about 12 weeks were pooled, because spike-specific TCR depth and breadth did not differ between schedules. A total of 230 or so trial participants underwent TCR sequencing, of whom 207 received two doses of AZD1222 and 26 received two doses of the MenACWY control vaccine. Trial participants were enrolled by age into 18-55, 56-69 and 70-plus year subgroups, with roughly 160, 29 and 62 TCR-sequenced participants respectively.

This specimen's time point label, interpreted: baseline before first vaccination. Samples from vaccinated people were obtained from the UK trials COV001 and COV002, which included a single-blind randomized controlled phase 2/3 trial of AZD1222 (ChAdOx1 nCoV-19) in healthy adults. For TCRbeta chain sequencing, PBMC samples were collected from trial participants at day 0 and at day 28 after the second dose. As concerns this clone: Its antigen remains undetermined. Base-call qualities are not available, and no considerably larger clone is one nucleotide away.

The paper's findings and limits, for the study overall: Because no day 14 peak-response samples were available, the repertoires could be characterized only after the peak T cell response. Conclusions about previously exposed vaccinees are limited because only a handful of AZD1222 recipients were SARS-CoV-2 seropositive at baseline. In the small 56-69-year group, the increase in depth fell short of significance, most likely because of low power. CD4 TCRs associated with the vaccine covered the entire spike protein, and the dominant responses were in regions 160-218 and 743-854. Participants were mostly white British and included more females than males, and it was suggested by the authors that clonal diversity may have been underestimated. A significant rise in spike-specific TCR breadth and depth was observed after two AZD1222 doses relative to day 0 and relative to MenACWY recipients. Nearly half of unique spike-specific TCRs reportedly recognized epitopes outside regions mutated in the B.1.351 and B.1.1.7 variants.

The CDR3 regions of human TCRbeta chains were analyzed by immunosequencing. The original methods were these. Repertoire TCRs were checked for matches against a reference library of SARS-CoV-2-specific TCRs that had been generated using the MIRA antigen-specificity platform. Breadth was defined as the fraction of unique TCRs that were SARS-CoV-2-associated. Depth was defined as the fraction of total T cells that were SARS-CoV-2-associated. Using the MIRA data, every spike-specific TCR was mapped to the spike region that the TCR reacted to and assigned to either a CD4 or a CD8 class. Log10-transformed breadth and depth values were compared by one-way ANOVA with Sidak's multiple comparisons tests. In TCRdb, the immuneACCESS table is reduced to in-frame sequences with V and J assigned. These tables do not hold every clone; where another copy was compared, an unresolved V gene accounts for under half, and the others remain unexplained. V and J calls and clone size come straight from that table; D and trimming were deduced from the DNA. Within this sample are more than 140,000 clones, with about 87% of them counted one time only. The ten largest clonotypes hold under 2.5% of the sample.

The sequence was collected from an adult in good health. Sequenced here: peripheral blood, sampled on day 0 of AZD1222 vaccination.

The DNA is as follows: TGTGCCAGCAGTGAGCTGGGACAGCGTACAGATACGCAGTATTTT. Translated, it reads CASSELGQRTDTQYF. The V gene is TRBV6-1 and the J gene is TRBJ2-3; TRBD1 matches 7 bases in the middle. The CDR3 spans 15 residues, from the cysteine through the phenylalanine. The kept DNA is CDR3 alone, 45 bases in frame from the first base. Based on the germline V gene, the CDR1 and CDR2 sequences are MNHNS and SASEGT. Trimming accounts for 3 bases at V and 3 bases at J, while the number of junction bases matched to no gene is 6.